This TCR beta chain comes out of a study of CD8+CD57+ T cells in acquired aplastic anemia. The overall study: DNA from sorted CD4+ and CD8+ cells averaged approximately 3.2 ug. Read counts for CD4+ cells (from healthy donors) averaged around 10 million.

TCR beta VDJ and CDR3 profiles were obtained from a genomic DNA template. TCRdb reprocessed the reads via MiXCR and lists one record per CDR3 protein. Altogether approximately 200,000 distinct CDR3 sequences are present, over 60% being singletons, with the ten largest covering 29%. The V end lost 4 bases, the J end lost 5 bases, and 11 bases lay between the germline ends. Germline assignment: CDR1 LNHNV and CDR2 YYDKDF (reference sequence). This CDR3 is 13 amino acids long. Note on this clonotype: Its target is not known.

General study points: Patients versus controls showed no significant CD8+ Simpson's diversity difference. Comparison of patients with controls identified approximately 28 shared CD8+ CDR3 sequences.

The V and J genes are TRBV15 and TRBJ2-5; D unclear. Sequenced input: sorted CD4+, CD8+, or CD8+CD57+ T cells (not recorded which) from PBMCs. This TCR derives from a human donor in good health. CDR3 amino acids: CATSNVGWETQYF. The CDR3 bases are TGTGCCACCAGCAATGTGGGCTGGGAGACCCAGTACTTC. The entire variable domain, with the rest obtained from reference TRBV15 and TRBJ2-5, is as follows: DAMVIQNPRYQVTQFGKPVTLSCSQTLNHNVMYWYQQKSSQAPKLLFHYYDKDFNNEADTPDNFQSRRPNTSFCFLDIRSPGLGDTAMYLCATSNVGWETQYFGPGTRLLVL.